The next 19 T cell receptor beta chains were all read from a single sample in a study of T-cell reconstitution after alpha-beta-depleted transplantation in children. Unique molecular identifiers were used to barcode this TCRbeta library. TCRdb reprocessed the PCR reads with MiXCR, giving one entry per CDR3 protein. The repertoire holds about 980,000 distinct CDR3 sequences, with roughly 29% as singletons. The sample in question was PBMCs, mostly from graft donor cells, obtained 360 days after TCRalphabeta/CD19-depleted stem cell transplant. These receptors came from a boy under two years old who had a stem cell transplant for SCID, so the T cells may come from the graft donor.

V gene TRBV28 combines with J gene TRBJ2-6, with D hard to call. V dropped 5 bases and J dropped 2 bases, with 13 bases sitting between them. Per germline, CDR1 MDHEN and CDR2 SYDVKM. The CDR3 loop spans 16 amino acids. The CDR3 nucleotides read TGTGCCAGCAGTGCAGCACAGCTTACTGGGGCCAACGTCCTGACTTTC. Translating gives CASSAAQLTGANVLTF.

This sequence joins TRBV6-2 or TRBV6-3 and TRBJ2-7; D remains unclear. CDR1 and CDR2 from the germline V gene are MNHEY and SVGEGT. The CDR3 is 12 residues long. V lost 2 bases and J 6 bases, leaving 8 bases between the germline ends. The CDR3 nucleotides are TGTGCCAGCAGTTACGGGCCCCGCGAGCAGTACTTC. Residues: CASSYGPREQYF.

This chain's CDR3 is CASSYSNAGTEAFF. In nucleotides, the CDR3 is TGTGCCAGCAGTTACTCGAACGCGGGCACTGAAGCTTTCTTT. The chain is built from TRBV6-5 and TRBJ1-1, with D unresolved. Looked up from germline, CDR1 is MNHEY and CDR2 is SVGAGI. The CDR3 is made up of 14 amino acids. With 0 bases removed from V and 4 bases from J, the gap between germline ends came to 9 bases.

This clonotype was detected only a few times. The chain combines TRBV7-2 with TRBJ2-7; 8 positions match TRBD1. V shed 8 bases, J shed 4 bases, and the junction held 7 bases outside the gene matches. CDR3 size: 13 residues. In germline, CDR1 is SGHTA, CDR2 FQGNSA. CDR3: CASSHRGVYEQYF. CDR3 sequence (DNA): TGTGCCAGCTCACACAGGGGGGTTTACGAGCAGTACTTC. Drawing the rest from reference TRBV7-2 and TRBJ2-7, the complete variable domain is GAGVSQSPSNKVTEKGKDVELRCDPISGHTALYWYRQSLGQGLEFLIYFQGNSAPDKSGLPSDRFSAERTGGSVSTLTIQRTQQEDSAVYLCASSHRGVYEQYFGPGTRLTVT.

This clonotype was counted between two and nine times. The chain is built from TRBV3-1 and TRBJ1-4, with 9 nucleotides matching TRBD1. Germline CDR1 LGHDT, CDR2 YNNKEL (reference sequence). V shed 4 bases, J shed 8 bases, and the junction held 5 bases outside the gene matches. The CDR3 spans 14 residues. This CDR3 is CASSPQGAREKLFF. In DNA, the CDR3 is TGTGCCAGCAGCCCACAGGGGGCGAGGGAAAAACTGTTTTTT.

This clonotype was picked up a small number of times. The gene calls are TRBV11-2 and TRBJ2-2; D is undetermined. The length of the CDR3 is 15 residues. Germline lookup yields CDR1 SGHAT and CDR2 FQNNGV. The V and J ends lost 5 bases and 5 bases respectively, with 15 bases between them. The CDR3 DNA follows: TGTGCCAGCAGCCCTATAGGACCTGATACCGGGGAGCTGTTTTTT. Translating it yields CASSPIGPDTGELFF.

V usage is TRBV5-1 and J usage is TRBJ2-2; 7 nucleotides line up with TRBD1. This CDR3 has 15 residues. J lost 1 base, V lost 2 bases, and 2 bases had no gene match. Germline CDR1 is SGHRS and CDR2 is YFSETQ. CDR3 bases: TGCGCCAGCAGCTTCGGACAGGTGAACACCGGGGAGCTGTTTTTT. As protein: CASSFGQVNTGELFF.

In its sample, this clonotype was seen a few times. The chain employs TRBV12-3 or TRBV12-4 and TRBJ2-2, with TRBD1 identical over 7 bases. The J segment lost 2 bases and the V segment lost 9 bases, leaving 3 bases of the junction unmatched. CDR3 length equals 13 residues. The CDR3 spells CASGDRNTGELFF. In DNA form, the CDR3 reads TGTGCCAGTGGGGACAGAAACACCGGGGAGCTGTTTTTT.

This sequence joins TRBV20-1 and TRBJ1-4, with TRBD1 matching 7 bases. Germline V lookup: CDR1 DFQATT, CDR2 SNEGSKA (reference sequence). V shed 5 bases and J 5 bases; nucleotides not matched to a gene: 8. The CDR3 has 14 residues. CDR3 in DNA: TGCAGTGCTCTTAAAACAGGGGTAAATGAAAAACTGTTTTTT. Its protein is CSALKTGVNEKLFF.

This chain uses TRBV2 with TRBJ2-1; D gene uncertain. Germline V gives CDR1 SNHLY, CDR2 FYNNEI. Trimming cost V 2 bases and J 7 bases, with 6 bases left between them. CDR3 length equals 12 residues. The CDR3 nucleotides read TGTGCCAGCAGTGAATGGTTTAATGAGCAGTTCTTC. It encodes CASSEWFNEQFF.

This clonotype has a count of ten or more. V is TRBV5-1 and J is TRBJ1-1, with D maybe TRBD1 (6 bases). With 1 base removed from V and 7 bases from J, the gap between germline ends came to 8 bases. Germline lookup yields CDR1 SGHRS and CDR2 YFSETQ. The CDR3 has 12 amino acids. The CDR3 sequence is CASSLHRDEAFF. The DNA for the CDR3 is TGCGCCAGCAGCTTGCACAGGGATGAAGCTTTCTTT.

The table lists this clonotype with many counts. The rearrangement joins TRBV9 to TRBJ2-1; D unresolved. The CDR3 length is 13 residues. Looked up from germline, CDR1 is SGDLS and CDR2 is YYNGEE. Trimming removed 4 bases from V and 0 bases from J, with 5 bases in between. This CDR3 is CASSLYSYNEQFF. The DNA of the CDR3 is TGTGCCAGCAGCCTTTACTCCTACAATGAGCAGTTCTTC.

The rearrangement joins TRBV5-1 to TRBJ1-1, with D unresolved. Trimming cost V 4 bases and J 11 bases, with 18 bases left between them. The CDR3 covers 13 residues. Germline CDR1 SGHRS, CDR2 YFSETQ. The CDR3 coding sequence is TGCGCCAGCAGCCTACGGACGGGAGTGGGGGCTTTCTTT. It specifies CASSLRTGVGAFF.

The rearrangement links TRBV12-3 or TRBV12-4 to TRBJ2-1; TRBD1 might be the D (7 bases). This CDR3 contains 13 residues. Trimming pared 7 bases from V and 7 bases from J, leaving 14 bases between. CDR3 sequence reads: CASKMTGRNEQFF. The CDR3 region has the DNA TGTGCCAGCAAAATGACAGGGAGGAATGAGCAGTTCTTC.

This chain connects TRBV4-2 to TRBJ2-1; D unresolved. The germline CDR1 and CDR2 sequences are LGHNA and YNFKEQ. Trimming left V 0 bases short and J 3 bases short, with 24 bases between. The CDR3 is 20 residues long. CDR3 sequence (DNA): TGTGCCAGCAGCCAAGATCCCCAGCTAGGTAGCTACCCACTCTACAATGAGCAGTTCTTC. As protein: CASSQDPQLGSYPLYNEQFF.

In this sample, this clonotype turned up a few times. CDR3 protein: CASSLAGEITDTQYF. The CDR3 DNA reads as TGTGCCAGCAGCTTGGCAGGAGAAATCACAGATACGCAGTATTTT. J is TRBJ2-3 and V is TRBV11-2, with unresolved D. The CDR3 length is 15 residues. Trimming removed 3 bases from V and 2 bases from J, with 12 bases in between. Germline V gene sequence: CDR1 SGHAT, CDR2 FQNNGV. The variable domain in full, completed from reference TRBV11-2 and TRBJ2-3, reads EAGVAQSPRYKIIEKRQSVAFWCNPISGHATLYWYQQILGQGPKLLIQFQNNGVVDDSQLPKDRFSAERLKGVDSTLKIQPAKLEDSAVYLCASSLAGEITDTQYFGPGTRLTVL.

This sequence joins TRBV20-1 and TRBJ2-1, with D perhaps TRBD1 (5 bases). The length of the CDR3 is 15 residues. CDR1 DFQATT and CDR2 SNEGSKA come from the germline V gene (reference sequence). V was cut by 0 bases and J by 5 bases, with 14 bases left in between. CDR3 nucleotides: TGCAGTGCTAGAGATTTTCAGGGCGGCAACAATGAGCAGTTCTTC. It translates to CSARDFQGGNNEQFF.

The J gene is TRBJ2-1, the V gene TRBV12-3 or TRBV12-4; D unresolved. Trimming removed 6 bases at V and 9 bases at J, with 9 bases between. This CDR3 contains 11 residues. Here the CDR3 DNA reads TGTGCCAGCAGCCCCGTCGGTGAGCAGTTCTTC. Translating gives CASSPVGEQFF.

The chain carries TRBV12-3 or TRBV12-4 and TRBJ2-1; 13 nucleotides align to TRBD2. The CDR3 loop spans 14 amino acids. V shed 8 bases, J shed 6 bases, and the junction held 4 bases outside the gene matches. The CDR3 nucleotides are TGTGCCAGCGAGGGGACTAGCGGGGCCAATGAGCAGTTCTTC. This gives the protein CASEGTSGANEQFF.